The next 2 T cell receptor beta chains were all read from a single sample in a study of post-analysis software for immune sequencing data. Study conclusions and caveats: Patients had higher frequencies than controls of about 5 TRBV segments, including TRBV5-6, TRBV5-1 and TRBV20-1.

For these TCRs, the target antigens are not known. Unique molecular identifiers were present in the TCR beta cDNA libraries. TCRdb re-called the PCR reads through MiXCR, storing one row per CDR3 protein. The data hold fewer than 850,000 distinct CDR3 sequences, with around 27% observed a single time. The specimen sequenced was blood. The receptors were gathered from a girl aged 5 to 17 with multiple sclerosis.

This clonotype was counted a single time. The chain couples TRBV20-1 to TRBJ2-2; D may match TRBD1 or TRBD2 (6 bases each). V lost 1 base to trimming and J lost 5 bases, with 20 bases between them. The CDR3 runs to 17 residues. Germline assignment: CDR1 DFQATT and CDR2 SNEGSKA (reference sequence). The CDR3 is CSARVPGQQSGTGELFF. CDR3 in DNA: TGCAGTGCTAGAGTTCCGGGACAACAGAGCGGGACCGGGGAGCTGTTTTTT.

This clonotype appeared a single time. This chain joins TRBV4-1 and TRBJ1-1, with D maybe TRBD1 (6 bases). V was pared by 1 base and J by 0 bases, with 9 bases between. Germline V gene lookup returns CDR1 MGHRA and CDR2 YSYEKL. The CDR3 sequence is 15 residues long. The CDR3 region is CASSQGQAMNTEAFF. As DNA, the CDR3 is TGCGCCAGCAGCCAAGGACAGGCCATGAACACTGAAGCTTTCTTT.